This T cell receptor (beta chain) was captured in a study of T cell repertoires in cytomegalovirus infection. Background on the study: HLA-C-restricted CMV epitopes, recently identified, and well-studied HLA-B-restricted ones were used by the study. Carrying CMV and the relevant HLA type showed in public TCR beta signatures. General study points: Public TCR beta family frequency separated CMV-and-HLA carriers, including in an independent cohort. CMV-specific HLA-C-restricted TCR beta clonotypes dominated the ex vivo response.

The junction had 8 bases not matched to a gene; V was cut back by 5 bases and J by 1 base. The CDR3 spans 17 residues. TCRdb analysed the reads with MiXCR anew, one entry per CDR3 protein. The sample includes approximately 1,000,000 distinct CDR3 sequences, roughly 31% seen only once; the top ten take around 15%. This clonotype came up a few times. Antigen specificity is unknown. The clonotype was recovered from a human donor in good health (CMV status not recorded). Some clones in this sample may be carry-over from other donors' samples. This sequence joins TRBV12-3 or TRBV12-4 and TRBJ1-2; 12 positions agree with TRBD1. Sequencing used cultured CD8+ T cells from PBMCs, obtained from culture after CMV antigen stimulation. CDR3 loop: CASSLRDRGRYNYGYTF. The CDR3 DNA is TGTGCCAGCAGTCTCCGGGACAGGGGGCGATATAACTATGGCTACACCTTC.